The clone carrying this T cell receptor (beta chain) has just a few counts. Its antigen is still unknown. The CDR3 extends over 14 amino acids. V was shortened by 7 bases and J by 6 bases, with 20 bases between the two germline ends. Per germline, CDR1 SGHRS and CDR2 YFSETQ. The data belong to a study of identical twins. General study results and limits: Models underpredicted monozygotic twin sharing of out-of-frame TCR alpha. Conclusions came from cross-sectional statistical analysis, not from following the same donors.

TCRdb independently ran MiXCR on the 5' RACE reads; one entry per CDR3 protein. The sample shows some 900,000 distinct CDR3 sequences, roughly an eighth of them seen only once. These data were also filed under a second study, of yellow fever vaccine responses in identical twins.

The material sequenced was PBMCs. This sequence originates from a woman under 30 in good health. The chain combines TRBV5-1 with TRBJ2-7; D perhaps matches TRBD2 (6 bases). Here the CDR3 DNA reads TGCGCCAGCCGGATGGACACCGGGGGAGGCGAGCAGTACTTC. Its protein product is CASRMDTGGGEQYF.